Sequencing of this TCR beta chain was carried out in a study of CD8+ T cells in alopecia areata. RNA extraction and reverse transcription yielded cDNA as sequencing template. The table came from immunoSEQ multiplex PCR; TCRdb's copy has only in-frame clones and leaves some out. The repertoire has around 100,000 clones, approximately 52% of them found once; the top ten carry 8% to 10%. CDR1 MNHEY and CDR2 SMNVEV come from the germline V gene (reference sequence). There are 16 residues in the CDR3. V lost 3 bases, J lost 4 bases, and 17 bases lay in between. Material for sequencing was CD4+ T cells sorted from blood. The receptor was isolated from a human donor in good health. The chain employs TRBV27 and TRBJ2-3; D might be TRBD1 or TRBD2, each matching 5 bases. The CDR3: CASSFRRDPTPDTQYF. The CDR3 region has the DNA TGTGCCAGCAGTTTTCGAAGGGACCCGACCCCAGATACGCAGTATTTT.